This T cell receptor beta chain comes out of a study of blood T cell repertoires in COVID-19. On the study more broadly: Spain, Italy and the United States supplied samples that represented acute and convalescent COVID-19. The analysed material was cDNA or gDNA that came from T cells, B-cell-depleted T cells, or PBMCs.

Study processing details: Amplifying reference gene primers gave estimates of nucleated cell counts. Data came from immunoSEQ multiplex PCR; TCRdb stores just in-frame clones and leaves some out. V and J calls and clone size are as listed in that table; D and trimming were resolved from the DNA. This table holds roughly 36,000 clones, roughly 84% found once. The CDR3 runs 15 residues. CDR1 is LGHDT, CDR2 YNNKEL, per germline (reference sequence). Unmatched junction bases numbered 12, after V lost 4 bases and J lost 13 bases. The receptor comes from a human donor in a cohort sampled during active COVID-19. The chain uses TRBV3-1 (or the pseudogene TRBV3-2) and TRBJ2-1, with 11 positions matching TRBD2. The sample was peripheral blood. This CDR3 reads CASSPASGGPQSQFF. CDR3 in DNA: TGTGCCAGCAGCCCCGCTAGCGGGGGGCCGCAATCCCAGTTCTTC.